These 11 T cell receptor beta chains were all obtained from the same sample, sequenced in a study of blood T cell repertoires in COVID-19. Clones were read by immunoSEQ multiplex PCR, and TCRdb kept only the in-frame ones, dropping some. This table holds 150,000 to 200,000 clones, about 91% found once. The sequencing input was peripheral blood. These receptors all stem from a woman aged 50 to 60 with acute or convalescent COVID-19.

The rearrangement uses TRBV5-1 and TRBJ2-3, with TRBD2 matching 10 bases. CDR1 and CDR2 from the germline V gene are SGHRS and YFSETQ. Trimming cost V 6 bases and J 4 bases; bases outside gene matches: 8. The CDR3 totals 15 residues. The DNA of the CDR3 is TGCGCCAGCACCTTCCTAGCGGGAGCTCCAGATACGCAGTATTTT. It encodes CASTFLAGAPDTQYF.

The chain carries TRBV5-1 and TRBJ2-2, with 10 nucleotides matching TRBD1. This CDR3 is 16 amino acids long. V was pared by 4 bases and J by 3 bases, with 6 bases of the junction left unmatched. CDR1 is SGHRS, CDR2 YFSETQ, per germline. For the CDR3, the DNA is TGCGCCAGCAGCCAGAGGACAGGGGGGGACACCGGGGAGCTGTTTTTT. It encodes CASSQRTGGDTGELFF.

The chain is built from TRBV6-2 or TRBV6-3 and TRBJ1-5, with 8 bases that match TRBD1. The trim removed 6 bases at V and 6 bases at J, leaving 4 bases unmatched. CDR3 length: 13 residues. Germline V CDR1 and CDR2: MNHEY, SVGEGT. The CDR3 is CASSWTGSQPQHF. The CDR3 DNA reads TGTGCCAGCAGCTGGACAGGGAGTCAGCCCCAGCATTTT.

The rearrangement uses TRBV11-1 and TRBJ1-2; TRBD1 is a possible D gene (6 bases). Germline V gene lookup returns CDR1 SGHAT and CDR2 FQDESV (reference sequence). Trimming removed 5 bases from V and 4 bases from J, with 14 bases in between. CDR3 length: 14 residues. CDR3 coding DNA: TGTGCCAGCAGCCACGCGGACAGCCCCTATGGCTACACCTTC. This translates into CASSHADSPYGYTF.

This rearrangement joins TRBV14 to TRBJ1-1, with TRBD1 as a possible D gene (6 bases). This CDR3 comprises 15 residues. Germline values: CDR1 SGHDN, CDR2 FVKESK. V lost 0 bases to trimming and J lost 1 base, with 9 bases between them. The CDR3 DNA sequence: TGTGCCAGCAGCCAAGATAGGGGGGGGAACACTGAAGCTTTCTTT. Translating gives CASSQDRGGNTEAFF. Filled out from reference TRBV14 and TRBJ1-1, the complete variable domain reads EAGVTQFPSHSVIEKGQTVTLRCDPISGHDNLYWYRRVMGKEIKFLLHFVKESKQDESGMPNNRFLAERTGGTYSTLKVQPAELEDSGVYFCASSQDRGGNTEAFFGQGTRLTVV.

This sequence joins TRBV4-1 and TRBJ1-6, with TRBD1 matching over 8 bases. Losses at the gene ends were 0 bases for V and 7 bases for J; bases not matched to a gene: 8. Per germline, CDR1 MGHRA and CDR2 YSYEKL. This CDR3 spans 17 amino acids. CDR3 loop: CASSQDHGQGLNSPLHF. CDR3 in DNA: TGCGCCAGCAGCCAAGATCACGGACAGGGACTAAATTCACCCCTCCACTTT.

This rearrangement joins TRBV11-2 to TRBJ2-1, with 8 positions matching TRBD2. Germline-derived CDR1 and CDR2 are SGHAT and FQNNGV. This CDR3 is 16 amino acids long. With 5 bases clipped from V and 2 bases from J, the junction kept 8 bases outside the gene matches. Here the CDR3 reads CASSPPAGVTYNEQFF. For the CDR3, the DNA is TGTGCCAGCAGCCCCCCAGCGGGAGTAACCTACAATGAGCAGTTCTTC.

The J gene is TRBJ1-1, the V gene TRBV7-9, with a tentative D call TRBD1 (5 bases). The CDR3 runs 15 residues. CDR1 SEHNR and CDR2 FQNEAQ come from the germline V gene (reference sequence). Trimming pared 5 bases from V and 1 base from J, leaving 14 bases between. The CDR3 loop is CASSTQPQENTEAFF. The CDR3 bases are TGTGCCAGCAGCACCCAACCACAGGAGAACACTGAAGCTTTCTTT.

V and J are TRBV24-1 and TRBJ1-2; maybe TRBD1 (6 bases). This CDR3 spans 12 amino acids. In germline, CDR1 is KGHDR, CDR2 SFDVKD. With 3 bases removed from V and 8 bases from J, the gap between germline ends came to 9 bases. The CDR3 nucleotides are TGTGCCACCAGTGATCAGGGGCAGGGCTACACCTTC. It is translated as CATSDQGQGYTF.

The chain has TRBV5-8 and TRBJ2-4; unclear D gene. CDR3 size: 12 residues. The germline gives CDR1 SGHTS, CDR2 YDEGEE. The ends were cut back, 1 base at V and 8 bases at J, with 7 bases in the middle. CDR3 amino acids: CASSLTLDIQYF. CDR3 nucleotides: TGTGCCAGCAGCTTGACCCTAGACATTCAGTACTTC.

The V gene is TRBV6-2 or TRBV6-3, the J gene TRBJ1-5; 8 bases match TRBD1. Trimming took 6 bases from V and 4 from J; bases not matched to a gene: 8. This CDR3 has 15 residues. Per germline, CDR1 MNHEY and CDR2 SVGEGT. CDR3 loop: CASSSAGGGNQPQHF. Written as DNA, the CDR3 is TGTGCCAGCAGCAGTGCAGGGGGCGGTAATCAGCCCCAGCATTTT.